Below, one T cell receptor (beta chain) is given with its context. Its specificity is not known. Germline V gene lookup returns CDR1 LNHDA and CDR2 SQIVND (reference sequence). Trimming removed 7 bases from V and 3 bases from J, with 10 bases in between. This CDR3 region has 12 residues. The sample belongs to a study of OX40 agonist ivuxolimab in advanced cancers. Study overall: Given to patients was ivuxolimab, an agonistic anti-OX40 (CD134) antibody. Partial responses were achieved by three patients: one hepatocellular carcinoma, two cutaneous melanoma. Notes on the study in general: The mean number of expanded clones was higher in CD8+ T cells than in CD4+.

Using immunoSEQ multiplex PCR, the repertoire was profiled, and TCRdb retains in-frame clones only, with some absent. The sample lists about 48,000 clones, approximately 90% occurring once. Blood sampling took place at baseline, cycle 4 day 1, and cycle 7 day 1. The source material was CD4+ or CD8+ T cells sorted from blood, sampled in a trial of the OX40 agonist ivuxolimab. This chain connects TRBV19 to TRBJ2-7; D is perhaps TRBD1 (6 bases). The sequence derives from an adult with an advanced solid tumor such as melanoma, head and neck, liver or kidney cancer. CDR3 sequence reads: CASKQGGYEQYF. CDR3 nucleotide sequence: TGTGCCAGTAAACAGGGCGGCTACGAGCAGTACTTC.